This T cell receptor beta chain comes out of a study of blood T cells in healthy people across ages. Combining a sample-barcoded 5' primer with a J-beta primer mix, a second PCR ran for about 7 to 11 cycles. A 12-random-nucleotide template-switch adaptor tagged each cDNA molecule. TCRdb reprocessed the 5' RACE reads via MiXCR and lists one record per CDR3 protein. The table has 1.2 million to 1.5 million distinct CDR3 sequences, around two fifths seen once. Drawn from each donor were around 9.1 milliliters of peripheral blood. PBMCs, at least 7 million per sample, were isolated. The CDR3 loop spans 16 amino acids. The germline V and J ends were trimmed by 5 bases and 0 bases, with 14 bases remaining between them. Germline V gene data show CDR1 as MDHEN and CDR2 as SYDVKM.

This chain uses TRBV28 with TRBJ1-5; D is unresolved. The receptor's source is a woman aged 18-30 years in good health. Source material: blood. The CDR3 is CASSRSGDYSNQPQHF. In DNA form, the CDR3 reads TGTGCCAGCAGTCGCTCTGGGGATTATAGCAATCAGCCCCAGCATTTT.